Given below is one T cell receptor (beta chain) in context. These data belong to a study of blood T cell repertoires in COVID-19. Looking at the study overall: COVID-19 samples, acute and convalescent, were from the United States, Italy and Spain. From T cells, B-cell-depleted T cells, or PBMCs came the material, which was cDNA or gDNA.

As originally analysed: Amplification from reference gene primers served as the basis for estimated nucleated cell counts. This table comes from immunoSEQ multiplex PCR, and its TCRdb copy is limited to in-frame clones, with some not included. V, J and clone size derive from that table, while D and trimming were established from the DNA sequence. The sample carries hundreds of thousands of clones, roughly 89% recorded once. Per germline, CDR1 LNHDA and CDR2 SQIVND (reference sequence). Trimming took off 3 bases at V and 4 bases at J, with 7 bases between the two ends. This CDR3 is built from 13 residues.

This clonotype was sampled from a man aged 55 to 70 who had recovered from COVID-19. This chain joins TRBV19 and TRBJ1-5; D perhaps matches TRBD1 (5 bases). Sequencing input: peripheral blood. CDR3 nucleotide sequence: TGTGCCAGTAGTATGGGGACTAATCAGCCCCAGCATTTT. The encoded protein is CASSMGTNQPQHF.